This T cell receptor beta chain was captured in a study of CD8 T cells in ankylosing spondylitis. TCRdb redid the calling of the 5' RACE reads with MiXCR, one entry per CDR3 protein. The table has approximately 290,000 distinct CDR3 sequences, under 25% seen once; the top ten hold about 3.5%. In its sample, this clonotype was seen a few times. Germline lookup yields CDR1 SGDLS and CDR2 YYNGEE. CDR3 length equals 16 residues. V lost 2 bases to trimming and J lost 5 bases, with 14 bases between them. This receptor was identified in a female donor with ankylosing spondylitis or in good health (not recorded which). The source material was blood, either unsorted or a sorted T cell fraction (not recorded which). This rearrangement joins TRBV9 to TRBJ1-6; D is unresolved. CDR3 in amino acids: CASSVQDGLNNSPLHF. The CDR3 DNA reads TGTGCCAGCAGCGTCCAGGACGGCCTTAATAATTCACCCCTCCACTTT.